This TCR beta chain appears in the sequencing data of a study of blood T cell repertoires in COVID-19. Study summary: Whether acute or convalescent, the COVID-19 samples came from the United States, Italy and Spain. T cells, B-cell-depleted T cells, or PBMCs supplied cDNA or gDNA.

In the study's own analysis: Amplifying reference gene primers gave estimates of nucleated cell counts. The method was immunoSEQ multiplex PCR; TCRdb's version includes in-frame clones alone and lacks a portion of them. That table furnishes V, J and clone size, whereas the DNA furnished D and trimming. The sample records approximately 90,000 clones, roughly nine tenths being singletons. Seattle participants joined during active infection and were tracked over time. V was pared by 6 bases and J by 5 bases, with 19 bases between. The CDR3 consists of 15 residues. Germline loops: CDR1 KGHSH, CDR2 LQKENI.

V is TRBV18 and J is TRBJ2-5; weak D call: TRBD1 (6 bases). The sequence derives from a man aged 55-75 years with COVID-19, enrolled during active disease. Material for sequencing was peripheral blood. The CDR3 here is CASSSRDTVQETQYF. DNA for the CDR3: TGTGCCAGCTCTTCTCGGGACACTGTTCAGGAGACCCAGTACTTC. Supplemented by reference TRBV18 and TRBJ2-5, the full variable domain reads NAGVMQNPRHLVRRRGQEARLRCSPMKGHSHVYWYRQLPEEGLKFMVYLQKENIIDESGMPKERFSAEFPKEGPSILRIQQVVRGDSAAYFCASSSRDTVQETQYFGPGTRLLVL.